This is a list of T cell receptor beta chains from one sample in a study of T-cell reconstitution after alpha-beta-depleted transplantation in children. One entry per CDR3 protein, called by TCRdb with MiXCR from the PCR reads. In the table there are 350,000 to 450,000 distinct CDR3 sequences, about 14% of which are singletons. The sequences come from PBMCs, collected from the stem cell graft. These receptors were collected from a human donor who donated a stem cell graft to a child with Fanconi anemia. CDR3s include the opening cysteine and the closing phenylalanine or tryptophan.

CDR3 protein: CASRRGENEQFF
J gene: TRBJ2-1
V gene: TRBV25-1

CDR3 protein: CATKEASVNTEAFF
J gene: TRBJ1-1
V gene: TRBV10-3

CDR3 protein: CASSQDEAVPGGYTF
J gene: TRBJ1-2
V gene: TRBV4-3

CDR3 protein: CSVKDERVGRNTEAFF
J gene: TRBJ1-1
V gene: TRBV29-1

CDR3 protein: CASSPPTGGSGELFF
J gene: TRBJ2-2
V gene: TRBV18

CDR3 protein: CASSFSGHTGELFF
J gene: TRBJ2-2
V gene: TRBV7-9

CDR3 protein: CSARTRGDLIYQPQHF
J gene: TRBJ1-5
V gene: TRBV20-1

CDR3 protein: CASSSPAGGRETQYF
J gene: TRBJ2-5
V gene: TRBV12-3/TRBV12-4

CDR3 protein: CASSLGGKQGTDTQYF
J gene: TRBJ2-3
V gene: TRBV5-1

CDR3 protein: CASSYSSGFRSYNEQFF
J gene: TRBJ2-1
V gene: TRBV9

CDR3 protein: CASSLQIQAATQYF
J gene: TRBJ2-3
V gene: TRBV7-2

CDR3 protein: CSARDSSYEQYF
J gene: TRBJ2-7
V gene: TRBV20-1

CDR3 protein: CSARGSPTDSRTYEQYF
J gene: TRBJ2-7
V gene: TRBV20-1

CDR3 protein: CASSSKWETQYF
J gene: TRBJ2-5
V gene: TRBV12-3/TRBV12-4

CDR3 protein: CSAGSSFEAFF
J gene: TRBJ1-1
V gene: TRBV20-1

CDR3 protein: CASSLGLAGARDTQYF
J gene: TRBJ2-3
V gene: TRBV5-1

CDR3 protein: CAIMRSNEQFF
J gene: TRBJ2-1
V gene: TRBV10-3

CDR3 protein: CASSAGGRGQQETQYF
J gene: TRBJ2-5
V gene: TRBV5-4

CDR3 protein: CSARDDNHNEQFF
J gene: TRBJ2-1
V gene: TRBV20-1

CDR3 protein: CASSAVTYNEQFF
J gene: TRBJ2-1
V gene: TRBV5-5

CDR3 protein: CSFGTGTYNEKLFF
J gene: TRBJ1-4
V gene: TRBV29-1

CDR3 protein: CASSDPILGDEAFF
J gene: TRBJ1-1
V gene: TRBV25-1

CDR3 protein: CASSYPAGVSYGYTF
J gene: TRBJ1-2
V gene: TRBV6-2/TRBV6-3